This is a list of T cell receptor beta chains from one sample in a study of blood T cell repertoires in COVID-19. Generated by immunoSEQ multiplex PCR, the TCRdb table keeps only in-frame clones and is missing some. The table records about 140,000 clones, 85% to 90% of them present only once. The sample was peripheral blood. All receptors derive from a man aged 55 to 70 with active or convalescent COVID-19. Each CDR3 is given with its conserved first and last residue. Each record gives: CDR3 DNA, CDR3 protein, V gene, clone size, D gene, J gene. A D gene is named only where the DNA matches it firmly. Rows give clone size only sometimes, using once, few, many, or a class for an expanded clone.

CDR3 DNA: TGTGCCAGCAGAAAAGAGTCGCTAACAGATACGCAGTATTTT
CDR3 protein: CASRKESLTDTQYF
V gene: TRBV7-2
clone size: NA
D gene: NA
J gene: TRBJ2-3

CDR3 DNA: TGCAGCGTTGTGAGAGCCTCACCCACAGATACGCAGTATTTT
CDR3 protein: CSVVRASPTDTQYF
V gene: TRBV29-1
clone size: NA
D gene: NA
J gene: TRBJ2-3

CDR3 DNA: TGTGCCAGCACCCATTGGGGGACTGGGGGATACAATGAGCAGTTCTTC
CDR3 protein: CASTHWGTGGYNEQFF
V gene: TRBV7-9
clone size: NA
D gene: NA
J gene: TRBJ2-1

CDR3 DNA: TGCAGTGCTAGCCCAGACACTGAAGCTTTCTTT
CDR3 protein: CSASPDTEAFF
V gene: TRBV20-1
clone size: NA
D gene: NA
J gene: TRBJ1-1

CDR3 DNA: TGCAGCGTTGGGACTGGGAACACTGAAGCTTTCTTT
CDR3 protein: CSVGTGNTEAFF
V gene: TRBV29-1
clone size: NA
D gene: NA
J gene: TRBJ1-1

CDR3 DNA: TGTGCCAGCAGCTCTCGCCGGGGCGGGGAGCTGTTTTTT
CDR3 protein: CASSSRRGGELFF
V gene: TRBV7-3
clone size: NA
D gene: NA
J gene: TRBJ2-2

CDR3 DNA: TGTGCCAGCAGTCCCTACGACAGGGAATCTAACTATGGCTACACCTTC
CDR3 protein: CASSPYDRESNYGYTF
V gene: TRBV28
clone size: NA
D gene: TRBD1
J gene: TRBJ1-2

CDR3 DNA: TGTGCCAGTAGTGTGCAAAGCGGGAGAACCGGGGAGCTGTTTTTT
CDR3 protein: CASSVQSGRTGELFF
V gene: TRBV19
clone size: NA
D gene: TRBD2
J gene: TRBJ2-2

CDR3 DNA: TGTGCCAGCAAATCAGGGGTGGGCTATGGCTACACCTTC
CDR3 protein: CASKSGVGYGYTF
V gene: TRBV6-5
clone size: NA
D gene: NA
J gene: TRBJ1-2

CDR3 DNA: TGTGCCAGCAGGGTGCAGGGAAGGGCAGATACGCAGTATTTT
CDR3 protein: CASRVQGRADTQYF
V gene: TRBV28
clone size: once
D gene: NA
J gene: TRBJ2-3

CDR3 DNA: TGCAGCGTTGGGGGGGATGGGGAAGCTTTCTTT
CDR3 protein: CSVGGDGEAFF
V gene: TRBV29-1
clone size: NA
D gene: NA
J gene: TRBJ1-1

CDR3 DNA: TGCGCCAGCAGAGGGACTCTCAAGGGCACTGAAGCTTTCTTT
CDR3 protein: CASRGTLKGTEAFF
V gene: TRBV4-1
clone size: NA
D gene: NA
J gene: TRBJ1-1

CDR3 DNA: TGTGCCAGCTCTGAAACTCGCAATGAGCAGTTCTTC
CDR3 protein: CASSETRNEQFF
V gene: TRBV18
clone size: NA
D gene: NA
J gene: TRBJ2-1

CDR3 DNA: TGCGCCAGCAGCCAAGTCTTCCACGGGGGGGAAAAACTGTTTTTT
CDR3 protein: CASSQVFHGGEKLFF
V gene: TRBV4-3
clone size: once
D gene: NA
J gene: TRBJ1-4

CDR3 DNA: TGTGCCAGCAGCTTAGGTGCGATTCCGCCCCTCCACTTT
CDR3 protein: CASSLGAIPPLHF
V gene: TRBV7-2
clone size: NA
D gene: NA
J gene: TRBJ1-6

CDR3 DNA: TGTGCCTGGAGTGTACGTCTGGAGGCTTTCTTT
CDR3 protein: CAWSVRLEAFF
V gene: TRBV30
clone size: NA
D gene: NA
J gene: TRBJ1-1

CDR3 DNA: TGTGCCACCAGCCTCCGACAAGGGGATGAAAAACTGTTTTTT
CDR3 protein: CATSLRQGDEKLFF
V gene: TRBV15
clone size: NA
D gene: NA
J gene: TRBJ1-4

CDR3 DNA: TGTGCCAGCAGCTCCCCGGGACTAGAGATGCGCAACATTCAGTACTTC
CDR3 protein: CASSSPGLEMRNIQYF
V gene: TRBV7-3
clone size: NA
D gene: TRBD2
J gene: TRBJ2-4

CDR3 DNA: TGTGCCAGCAGCCAAGATGGGTGGGAGAAACCCCAAAACATTCAGTACTTC
CDR3 protein: CASSQDGWEKPQNIQYF
V gene: TRBV3-1/TRBV3-2
clone size: NA
D gene: NA
J gene: TRBJ2-4

CDR3 DNA: TGTGCCAGCAGTTATCAGGCAGGTTCACCAATCTTTGAGACCCAGTACTTC
CDR3 protein: CASSYQAGSPIFETQYF
V gene: TRBV6-2/TRBV6-3
clone size: NA
D gene: NA
J gene: TRBJ2-5

CDR3 DNA: TGTGCCAGCAGCCCACCAGCGGGGACACGCACCGGGGAGCTGTTTTTT
CDR3 protein: CASSPPAGTRTGELFF
V gene: TRBV9
clone size: NA
D gene: NA
J gene: TRBJ2-2

CDR3 DNA: TGCAGCACTACAGGAACAAATCAAAATCCCTACGAGCAGTACTTC
CDR3 protein: CSTTGTNQNPYEQYF
V gene: TRBV29-1
clone size: few
D gene: NA
J gene: TRBJ2-7

CDR3 DNA: TGCGCCAGCAGCTCGGCTCTACAGGGATCTGGAAACACCATATATTTT
CDR3 protein: CASSSALQGSGNTIYF
V gene: TRBV5-1
clone size: once
D gene: NA
J gene: TRBJ1-3

CDR3 DNA: TGTGCTAGTGCCCCAACAGGGTCCACAGATACGCAGTATTTT
CDR3 protein: CASAPTGSTDTQYF
V gene: TRBV12-5
clone size: NA
D gene: NA
J gene: TRBJ2-3

CDR3 DNA: TGTGCCAGCAGCCAATATATGTCCGGGACTCCTTCCTACGAGCAGTACTTC
CDR3 protein: CASSQYMSGTPSYEQYF
V gene: TRBV4-2
clone size: NA
D gene: NA
J gene: TRBJ2-7

CDR3 DNA: TGTGCCAGCAGCAAGACTAGCGGGGGGATTGGGGAGACCCAGTACTTC
CDR3 protein: CASSKTSGGIGETQYF
V gene: TRBV7-2
clone size: NA
D gene: TRBD2
J gene: TRBJ2-5

CDR3 DNA: TGCGCCAGCAGCTTAGGGAGTCGGAACACTGAAGCTTTCTTT
CDR3 protein: CASSLGSRNTEAFF
V gene: TRBV5-1
clone size: NA
D gene: NA
J gene: TRBJ1-1

CDR3 DNA: TGCGCCAGCAGCCAACCTGGGGAGGTTGGAAACATTCAGTACTTC
CDR3 protein: CASSQPGEVGNIQYF
V gene: TRBV4-1
clone size: NA
D gene: NA
J gene: TRBJ2-4

CDR3 DNA: TGCGCCAGCAGCCTCGGAGGACAGGGTAGTTCACCCCTCCACTTT
CDR3 protein: CASSLGGQGSSPLHF
V gene: TRBV4-1
clone size: NA
D gene: TRBD1
J gene: TRBJ1-6

CDR3 DNA: TGCGCCAGCAGCCCAATGGACAGTAATAATTCACCCCTCCACTTT
CDR3 protein: CASSPMDSNNSPLHF
V gene: TRBV4-1
clone size: NA
D gene: NA
J gene: TRBJ1-6

CDR3 DNA: TGTGCCAGCAGTTACGACAGCTTGAACACTGAAGCTTTCTTT
CDR3 protein: CASSYDSLNTEAFF
V gene: TRBV6-5
clone size: NA
D gene: NA
J gene: TRBJ1-1

CDR3 DNA: TGTGCCTCCGGGACTAGCGTTTACAATGAGCAGTTCTTC
CDR3 protein: CASGTSVYNEQFF
V gene: TRBV7-9
clone size: NA
D gene: TRBD2
J gene: TRBJ2-1

CDR3 DNA: TGTGCCAGCAGCTTAAGGCAGGGTTGGGCTTTCTTT
CDR3 protein: CASSLRQGWAFF
V gene: TRBV7-2
clone size: NA
D gene: NA
J gene: TRBJ1-1

CDR3 DNA: TGTGCCAGCAGTGAATCTAGCGGAAGCACAGATACGCAGTATTTT
CDR3 protein: CASSESSGSTDTQYF
V gene: TRBV2
clone size: NA
D gene: TRBD2
J gene: TRBJ2-3

CDR3 DNA: TGTGCCAGCAGCCAGTCGGGGGGGACGTACGAGCAGTACTTC
CDR3 protein: CASSQSGGTYEQYF
V gene: TRBV7-3
clone size: NA
D gene: TRBD2
J gene: TRBJ2-7

CDR3 DNA: TGCAGCGTTAATGGACAGGGAAGGGAGACCCAGTACTTC
CDR3 protein: CSVNGQGRETQYF
V gene: TRBV29-1
clone size: few
D gene: TRBD1
J gene: TRBJ2-5